The 27 T cell receptor beta chains in this list originate from one sample, sequenced in a study of technical replicates of blood from several donors. The assay was immunoSEQ multiplex PCR, and TCRdb's table has in-frame clones only and misses some. The sample comprises 98,000 or so clones, 95% of which are singletons, and just over 0.2% rests with the top ten. The source material was T cells isolated from PBMCs. Receptors were obtained from a human donor in good health.

The chain uses TRBV27 and TRBJ1-1; D may be TRBD1 (5 bases). Trimming took 7 bases from V and 4 from J, leaving 16 bases between them. The CDR3 sequence is 14 residues long. Germline lookup yields CDR1 MNHEY and CDR2 SMNVEV (reference sequence). The CDR3 region has the DNA TGTGCCAGCACTTCCTTGCCGGGGGGCACTGAAGCTTTCTTT. It specifies CASTSLPGGTEAFF.

CDR3 sequence reads: CASSQVSGKSNQPQHF. The CDR3 DNA sequence: TGCGCCAGCAGCCAAGTCTCAGGAAAAAGCAATCAGCCCCAGCATTTT. V is TRBV4-1 and J is TRBJ1-5; D unresolved. Germline values: CDR1 MGHRA, CDR2 YSYEKL. V lost 1 base and J 1 base, leaving 11 bases between the germline ends. CDR3 size: 16 residues.

This clone was seen just once. V gene TRBV6-6 combines with J gene TRBJ2-1; no definite D call. The CDR3 has 11 amino acids. Trimming took off 4 bases at V and 6 bases at J, with 4 bases between the two ends. Germline V CDR1 and CDR2: MNHNY, SVGAGI (reference sequence). The CDR3 region is CASSSRNEQFF. The CDR3 region has the DNA TGTGCCAGCAGTTCGCGCAATGAGCAGTTCTTC.

This clone showed up just a few times. This rearrangement joins TRBV30 to TRBJ1-1; D is unresolved. Germline V gene data show CDR1 as GTSNPN and CDR2 as SVGIG (reference sequence). Trimming removed 0 bases at V and 4 bases at J, with 15 bases between. The CDR3 consists of 15 residues. CDR3 residues: CAWSVLGDLGTEAFF. The CDR3 DNA follows: TGTGCCTGGAGTGTACTGGGAGATTTGGGCACTGAAGCTTTCTTT.

The J gene is TRBJ1-1, the V gene TRBV5-5, with D unclear. V gave up 4 bases and J gave up 5 bases, with 6 bases separating them. CDR1 and CDR2 (germline): SGHKS, YYEKEE (reference sequence). The CDR3 sequence is 11 residues long. CDR3 DNA sequence: TGTGCCAGCAGCCCTAGTACTGAAGCTTTCTTT. Amino acid sequence: CASSPSTEAFF.

The gene calls are TRBV10-3 and TRBJ1-1; TRBD1 matches 8 bases. The junction had 3 bases not matched to a gene; V was cut back by 6 bases and J by 0 bases. The CDR3 is made up of 14 amino acids. Germline loops: CDR1 ENHRY, CDR2 SYGVKD. CDR3 bases: TGTGCCATCAGCGGACAGGGCATGAACACTGAAGCTTTCTTT. Translation gives CAISGQGMNTEAFF.

The chain joins TRBV9 to TRBJ2-5, with TRBD2 matching over 10 bases. Germline V gene lookup returns CDR1 SGDLS and CDR2 YYNGEE. Germline trimming cut 7 bases from V and 9 bases from J; bases unmatched to any gene: 9. The CDR3 has 13 residues. The CDR3 spells CASGSGGASPQYF. DNA of the CDR3: TGTGCCAGCGGCAGCGGGGGGGCCAGTCCCCAGTACTTC.

This chain uses TRBV2 with TRBJ1-2; D gene uncertain. The germline V gene has CDR1 SNHLY and CDR2 FYNNEI. Trimming pared 1 base from V and 5 bases from J, leaving 11 bases between. The CDR3 runs to 14 residues. CDR3 in amino acids: CASSEVRSLYGYTF. The CDR3 DNA reads as TGTGCCAGCAGTGAAGTGCGGAGCCTTTATGGCTACACCTTC.

The chain couples TRBV5-6 to TRBJ1-1, with 7 bases matching TRBD1. With 4 bases clipped from V and 4 bases from J, the junction kept 10 bases outside the gene matches. The CDR3 has 15 residues. Germline CDR1 SGHDT, CDR2 YYEEEE. Here the CDR3 DNA reads TGTGCCAGCAGCCCCCTGACAGGGTGGGCCACTGAAGCTTTCTTT. This sequence encodes CASSPLTGWATEAFF.

V gene TRBV7-2 combines with J gene TRBJ2-3; 7 nucleotides agree with TRBD1. Germline V gene data show CDR1 as SGHTA and CDR2 as FQGNSA. The CDR3 contains 15 residues. The trim removed 3 bases at V and 2 bases at J, leaving 5 bases unmatched. The CDR3 DNA follows: TGTGCCAGCAGCTTCAACAGGGGAATCACAGATACGCAGTATTTT. This sequence encodes CASSFNRGITDTQYF.

J is TRBJ1-6 and V is TRBV7-9, with 8 bases lining up with TRBD1. This CDR3 contains 18 residues. After removal of 4 bases from V and 8 bases from J, the junction contained 16 bases not matched to a gene. Germline CDR1 SEHNR, CDR2 FQNEAQ (reference sequence). CDR3 loop: CASSSETAGKQGDSPLHF. The CDR3 coding sequence is TGTGCCAGCAGCTCCGAAACCGCGGGTAAACAGGGGGATTCACCCCTCCACTTT.

The genes are TRBV5-1 and TRBJ2-3; possibly TRBD2 for D (6 bases). Germline lookup yields CDR1 SGHRS and CDR2 YFSETQ. The CDR3 is made up of 14 amino acids. V was shortened by 4 bases and J by 4 bases, with 13 bases between the two germline ends. The CDR3, as DNA: TGCGCCAGCAGCACTGGACTAACATCAGATACGCAGTATTTT. Translated, it gives CASSTGLTSDTQYF.

The chain combines TRBV12-5 with TRBJ2-5; 9 bases are a match to TRBD2. CDR1 is LGHNT, CDR2 FRNRAP, per germline. Trimming cost V 1 base and J 2 bases; bases outside gene matches: 2. This CDR3 region has 15 residues. CDR3 amino acids: CASGLGLAVQETQYF. Written as DNA, the CDR3 is TGTGCTAGTGGTTTGGGACTAGCGGTTCAAGAGACCCAGTACTTC.

V usage is TRBV11-2 and J usage is TRBJ1-6; D gene ambiguous. The CDR3 runs 12 residues. Per germline, CDR1 SGHAT and CDR2 FQNNGV. The V and J ends lost 4 bases and 8 bases respectively, with 6 bases between them. The CDR3 sequence is CASSYPDSPLHF. In nucleotides, the CDR3 is TGTGCCAGCAGCTATCCAGATTCACCCCTCCACTTT.

The chain employs TRBV6-1 and TRBJ1-1, with no clear D. Looked up from germline, CDR1 is MNHNS and CDR2 is SASEGT. V was pared by 4 bases and J by 0 bases, with 12 bases between. This CDR3 comprises 15 residues. The CDR3 loop is CASSAPSGVNTEAFF. CDR3 in DNA: TGTGCCAGCAGTGCACCCTCCGGGGTGAACACTGAAGCTTTCTTT.

The CDR3 here is CASARVDSANTGELFF. The CDR3 bases are TGTGCCAGCGCCAGGGTGGACAGCGCCAACACCGGGGAGCTGTTTTTT. The chain combines TRBV18 with TRBJ2-2, with TRBD1 as a possible D gene (6 bases). CDR3 length equals 16 residues. The ends were cut back, 8 bases at V and 2 bases at J, with 18 bases in the middle. From germline, CDR1 is KGHSH and CDR2 LQKENI.

The chain joins TRBV25-1 to TRBJ2-2, with D hard to call. Germline CDR1 MGHDK, CDR2 SYGVNS. V was clipped by 6 bases and J by 0 bases, with 8 bases between them. The CDR3 spans 14 residues. Here the CDR3 DNA reads TGTGCCAGCAGCACCACTCCGAACACCGGGGAGCTGTTTTTT. Its protein is CASSTTPNTGELFF.

This rearrangement joins TRBV7-9 to TRBJ2-7, with 9 positions matching TRBD1. Trimming removed 4 bases from V and 4 bases from J; junction bases left unmatched: 8. The length of the CDR3 is 15 residues. Germline CDR1 is SEHNR and CDR2 is FQNEAQ (reference sequence). The CDR3 reads CASSSTGGTFYEQYF. Written as DNA, the CDR3 is TGTGCCAGCAGCTCCACAGGGGGCACCTTTTACGAGCAGTACTTC.

The V gene is TRBV4-1, the J gene TRBJ1-1; no definite D call. CDR1 MGHRA and CDR2 YSYEKL come from the germline V gene. V was clipped by 1 base and J by 10 bases, with 16 bases between them. The CDR3 is 14 amino acids. CDR3 sequence: CASSQGLRLEGAFF. The CDR3, as DNA: TGCGCCAGCAGCCAAGGCCTGAGGCTCGAAGGAGCTTTCTTT.

The chain employs TRBV28 and TRBJ2-5; TRBD2 agrees at 11 bases. The CDR3 is 16 residues long. CDR1 is MDHEN and CDR2 is SYDVKM in the germline V gene. Germline trimming cut 5 bases from V and 1 base from J; bases unmatched to any gene: 6. The CDR3 bases are TGTGCCAGCAGTATCACTCTAGCGGGAGGCCAAGAGACCCAGTACTTC. This sequence encodes CASSITLAGGQETQYF.

The rearrangement uses TRBV7-8 and TRBJ2-7; TRBD1 matches 9 bases. CDR3 length: 15 residues. Germline CDR1 is SGHVS and CDR2 is FQNEAQ. Unmatched junction bases numbered 12, after V lost 6 bases and J lost 6 bases. Here the CDR3 reads CASSRLPGQGSEQYF. DNA for the CDR3: TGTGCCAGCAGTCGCCTGCCGGGACAGGGTTCCGAGCAGTACTTC.

In this sample, this clone turned up once. The DNA for the CDR3 is TGTGCCAGCAGCTCCACGACAGGGGGGAACACTGAAGCTTTCTTT. Its protein is CASSSTTGGNTEAFF. V is TRBV5-6 and J is TRBJ1-1, with 9 bases fitting TRBD1. Germline lookup yields CDR1 SGHDT and CDR2 YYEEEE. CDR3 length: 15 amino acids. Trimming took 3 bases from V and 1 from J; bases not matched to a gene: 4.

The chain joins TRBV7-8 to TRBJ2-7; 7 bases agree with TRBD1. The CDR3 totals 14 residues. Losses at the gene ends were 9 bases for V and 7 bases for J; bases not matched to a gene: 15. From germline, CDR1 is SGHVS and CDR2 FQNEAQ. Here the CDR3 DNA reads TGTGCCAGTTTCGGGACAGCTCCTACGGCAGAGCAGTACTTC. Its translation: CASFGTAPTAEQYF.

The V call is TRBV11-3, the J call TRBJ2-5, with D maybe TRBD1 (6 bases). Trimming stripped 4 bases from V and 5 bases from J, with 11 bases between. The CDR3 has 13 amino acids. Germline V lookup: CDR1 SGHNT, CDR2 YENEEA. The CDR3 loop is CASSSGAVETQYF. CDR3 coding DNA: TGTGCCAGCAGCTCAGGGGCGGTGGAGACCCAGTACTTC.

The rearrangement joins TRBV5-1 to TRBJ2-5; weak D call: TRBD1 (6 bases). CDR1 SGHRS and CDR2 YFSETQ come from the germline V gene. The ends were cut back, 0 bases at V and 5 bases at J, with 14 bases in the middle. CDR3 length equals 15 residues. The CDR3 spells CASSLGLAQGETQYF. As DNA, the CDR3 is TGCGCCAGCAGCTTGGGTCTCGCCCAGGGGGAGACCCAGTACTTC.

The chain uses TRBV4-1 and TRBJ2-2, with 12 bases identical to TRBD2. Unmatched junction bases numbered 8, after V lost 0 bases and J lost 6 bases. CDR1 is MGHRA, CDR2 YSYEKL, per germline. The CDR3 loop spans 18 amino acids. The CDR3 nucleotides read TGCGCCAGCAGCCAAGACCCCCCTAGCGGGGGGGCTCCCGGGGAGCTGTTTTTT. Its protein product is CASSQDPPSGGAPGELFF.

The V gene is TRBV19, the J gene TRBJ1-1; no definite D call. The V gene's germline CDR1 is LNHDA and CDR2 SQIVND (reference sequence). V lost 7 bases and J lost 3, with 12 bases in between. The CDR3 has 13 residues. DNA of the CDR3: TGTGCCAGTACCCCTGACTGGCACACTGAAGCTTTCTTT. It translates to CASTPDWHTEAFF.